This T cell receptor beta chain was observed in a study of shared clonotypes between healthy human individuals. Once extracted for a subset, genomic DNA was divided evenly among several immunoSEQ plates. Some clones are missing from TCRdb's copy, which holds only in-frame ones; the method was immunoSEQ multiplex PCR. The profile shows 1 million to 1.2 million clones, approximately 75% of them singletons. Germline CDR1 is GTSNPN and CDR2 is SVGIG (reference sequence). V dropped 1 base and J dropped 3 bases, with 7 bases sitting between them. This CDR3 has 13 amino acids. The chain is built from TRBV30 and TRBJ1-3; D is possibly TRBD1 (5 bases). The receptor was derived from a man between 18 and 29 years old in good health. Some clones in this sample may be carry-over from other donors' samples. Specimen: memory CD4+ T cells from PBMCs. Subset reported: CD45RA-negative fraction. CDR3 loop: CAWSDRFGNTIYF. The CDR3 DNA reads TGTGCCTGGAGTGACAGGTTTGGAAACACCATATATTTT.